This T cell receptor (beta chain) was found in a study of response to subunit inactivated influenza vaccine. Study-wide results and limits: Few new T cells, the authors suggested, are recruited by each seasonal influenza vaccination.

The V end was cut by 3 bases, the J end by 4 bases, with 14 bases between. CDR1 and CDR2 from the germline V gene are SGHKS and YYEKEE (reference sequence). The CDR3 is made up of 15 amino acids. In TCRdb, the RT-PCR reads were re-called with MiXCR into one record per CDR3 protein. The data show over 450,000 distinct CDR3 sequences, over 10% seen once. Remarks on this clonotype: The antigen is not known.

The clonotype comes from a man in his fifties or sixties who received an inactivated influenza vaccine. The rearrangement links TRBV5-5 to TRBJ2-1; D possibly corresponds to TRBD2 (6 bases). Source: PBMCs from blood, taken more than 35 days after vaccination. CDR3 sequence (DNA): TGTGCCAGCAGCTCTGTGGCGGGATCGTACAATGAGCAGTTCTTC. This codes for CASSSVAGSYNEQFF.